These 31 T cell receptor beta chains originate from one sample sequenced in a study of blood T cell repertoires in COVID-19. The protocol was immunoSEQ multiplex PCR, while the TCRdb copy is restricted to in-frame clones and leaves out a portion. This sample yields 150,000 to 200,000 clones, of which around 82% are seen a single time; around 18% belongs to the top ten. The source material was PBMCs or T cells enriched from blood (not recorded which). These receptors all stem from a man in his 60s who had recovered from COVID-19.

The chain is built from TRBV6-5 and TRBJ1-1; TRBD1 is a possible D gene (5 bases). V was trimmed by 2 bases and J by 3 bases, leaving 13 bases between them. The CDR3 is 15 amino acids. CDR1 MNHEY and CDR2 SVGAGI come from the germline V gene. The CDR3 here is CASSYLSGKDTEAFF. In DNA, the CDR3 is TGTGCCAGCAGTTACCTTTCAGGGAAGGACACTGAAGCTTTCTTT.

V gene TRBV7-9 combines with J gene TRBJ1-4, with a tentative D call TRBD1 (6 bases). Germline CDR1 SEHNR, CDR2 FQNEAQ (reference sequence). This CDR3 has 13 residues. The V and J ends lost 1 base and 13 bases respectively, with 13 bases between them. CDR3 DNA sequence: TGTGCCAGCAGCTTAGAGGGGACAAGCGGACTGTTTTTT. Translated, it gives CASSLEGTSGLFF.

In regard to this clone: Other DNA variants within this sample encode the same CDR3. The chain combines TRBV5-1 with TRBJ2-7; D may be TRBD1 (6 bases). CDR1 and CDR2 from the germline V gene are SGHRS and YFSETQ. Trimming stripped 2 bases from V and 4 bases from J, with 7 bases between. This CDR3 is 12 amino acids long. The CDR3 reads CASSFQGYEQYF. In DNA, the CDR3 is TGCGCCAGCAGCTTTCAGGGGTACGAGCAGTACTTC. The whole variable domain, filled in from reference TRBV5-1 and TRBJ2-7, reads KAGVTQTPRYLIKTRGQQVTLSCSPISGHRSVSWYQQTPGQGLQFLFEYFSETQRNKGNFPGRFSGRQFSNSRSEMNVSTLELGDSALYLCASSFQGYEQYFGPGTRLTVT.

J is TRBJ1-2 and V is TRBV29-1; D uncertain. CDR1 and CDR2 from the germline V gene are SQVTM and ANQGSEA. This CDR3 contains 13 residues. V was pared by 5 bases and J by 4 bases, with 14 bases between. The CDR3 nucleotides are TGCAGCGTTTTGTACAGCGGTGGCTATGGCTACACCTTC. Its protein is CSVLYSGGYGYTF.

V gene TRBV13 combines with J gene TRBJ2-3, with 11 bases aligning to TRBD1. The V gene end was trimmed by 1 base and the J gene end by 2 bases; junction bases not matched to a gene: 8. CDR1 and CDR2 from the germline V gene are PRHDT and FYEKMQ (reference sequence). The CDR3 has 18 amino acids. The CDR3 bases are TGTGCCAGCAGCTTAGCGGGACAGGGGGACCCTCACACAGATACGCAGTATTTT. Residues: CASSLAGQGDPHTDTQYF.

V is TRBV28 and J is TRBJ2-2; D is undetermined. The CDR3 is made up of 12 amino acids. V lost 8 bases to trimming and J lost 6 bases, with 10 bases between them. Looked up from germline, CDR1 is MDHEN and CDR2 is SYDVKM. CDR3 nucleotide sequence: TGTGCCAGCCAGACGGGTCCCGGGGAGCTGTTTTTT. As protein: CASQTGPGELFF.

The gene calls are TRBV11-3 and TRBJ1-1; D ambiguous. The CDR3 spans 13 residues. The V end lost 2 bases, the J end lost 0 bases, and 4 bases lay between the germline ends. The germline V gene encodes CDR1 SGHNT and CDR2 YENEEA. The CDR3 coding sequence is TGTGCCAGCAGCTTAACTGTGAACACTGAAGCTTTCTTT. Its protein product is CASSLTVNTEAFF.

The chain employs TRBV28 and TRBJ2-1; 8 nucleotides align to TRBD2. Germline-derived CDR1 and CDR2 are MDHEN and SYDVKM. J lost 3 bases, V lost 3 bases, and 4 bases had no gene match. The CDR3 has 15 residues. DNA for the CDR3: TGTGCCAGCAGTTTCCTCGCGGGAGGCTACAATGAGCAGTTCTTC. Translation gives CASSFLAGGYNEQFF.

This sequence joins TRBV5-6 and TRBJ2-7, with D possibly being TRBD2 (6 bases). V dropped 2 bases and J dropped 0 bases, with 9 bases sitting between them. The CDR3 consists of 14 residues. Germline V CDR1 and CDR2: SGHDT, YYEEEE. DNA of the CDR3: TGTGCCAGCAGCTTCACGGAGGGCTCCTACGAGCAGTACTTC. It specifies CASSFTEGSYEQYF.

The rearrangement links TRBV7-8 to TRBJ2-3, with TRBD2 identical over 9 bases. This CDR3 contains 16 residues. Looked up from germline, CDR1 is SGHVS and CDR2 is FQNEAQ. V lost 6 bases to trimming and J lost 2 bases; unmatched junction nucleotides: 9. As DNA, the CDR3 is TGTGCCAGCAGTCGGAGCGGGAGGACTGACACAGATACGCAGTATTTT. Translated: CASSRSGRTDTDTQYF. The full variable domain, its missing parts supplied by reference TRBV7-8 and TRBJ2-3, is GAGVSQSPRYKVAKRGQDVALRCDPISGHVSLFWYQQALGQGPEFLTYFQNEAQLDKSGLPSDRFFAERPEGSVSTLKIQRTQQEDSAVYLCASSRSGRTDTDTQYFGPGTRLTVL.

CDR3 DNA sequence: TGCGCCAGCAGCTTGGCCGCGGGTTCTAACTATGGCTACACCTTC. Amino acid sequence: CASSLAAGSNYGYTF. This chain joins TRBV5-1 and TRBJ1-2, with D unresolved. V lost 0 bases to trimming and J lost 0 bases, with 9 bases between them. The CDR3 length is 15 residues. Germline values: CDR1 SGHRS, CDR2 YFSETQ.

CDR3 coding DNA: TGTGCCAGCAGCCCCGAGGGGGGACAGGGGGCCAGGTACGAGCAGTACTTC. This gives the protein CASSPEGGQGARYEQYF. The rearrangement uses TRBV4-2 and TRBJ2-7; 12 bases are shared with TRBD1. Germline lookup yields CDR1 LGHNA and CDR2 YNFKEQ. The CDR3 spans 17 residues. J lost 4 bases, V lost 4 bases, and 11 bases had no gene match.

The chain employs TRBV6-4 and TRBJ1-6; unclear D gene. The germline gives CDR1 MRHNA, CDR2 SNTAGT. This CDR3 comprises 13 residues. Between the trimmed V and J ends, which lost 3 bases and 10 bases, there was a span of 10 bases. The CDR3 nucleotides read TGTGCCAGCAGTGAACAGAAATCCTCACCCCTCCACTTT. Translated, it gives CASSEQKSSPLHF.

This chain joins TRBV2 and TRBJ2-7; TRBD1 agrees at 8 bases. J was trimmed by 1 base and V by 4 bases; bases with no gene match: 3. This CDR3 has 14 amino acids. CDR1 is SNHLY and CDR2 is FYNNEI in the germline V gene. The CDR3 sequence: CASSGDRYSYEQYF. The CDR3 coding sequence is TGTGCCAGCAGTGGGGACAGGTATTCCTACGAGCAGTACTTC.

The chain combines TRBV15 with TRBJ1-2; D may be TRBD1 (6 bases). Trimming stripped 0 bases from V and 3 bases from J, with 17 bases between. CDR1 and CDR2 from the germline V gene are LNHNV and YYDKDF (reference sequence). The CDR3 totals 17 residues. DNA of the CDR3: TGTGCCACCAGCAGAGATCTGTCGGGGGGCAGGGACTATGGCTACACCTTC. This encodes CATSRDLSGGRDYGYTF.

This clone was picked up one time. This chain joins TRBV24-1 and TRBJ1-5, with D hard to call. The CDR3 has 13 residues. In germline, CDR1 is KGHDR, CDR2 SFDVKD. The V gene lost 5 bases and the J gene lost 4 bases, with 8 bases spanning the gap. CDR3 amino acids: CATSAHSNQPQHF. The CDR3 region has the DNA TGTGCCACCAGTGCACACAGTAATCAGCCCCAGCATTTT.

The chain couples TRBV6-1 to TRBJ2-7, with 9 bases identical to TRBD1. From germline, CDR1 is MNHNS and CDR2 SASEGT. CDR3 length equals 16 residues. V lost 3 bases, J lost 0 bases, and 6 bases stayed unmatched. The CDR3 loop is CASSDHRGPYSYEQYF. The CDR3 nucleotides are TGTGCCAGCAGTGACCACAGGGGGCCTTACTCCTACGAGCAGTACTTC.

This chain links TRBV9 with TRBJ2-7; perhaps TRBD2 as D (5 bases). The CDR3 contains 14 residues. The germline V gene has CDR1 SGDLS and CDR2 YYNGEE. V shed 0 bases and J shed 4 bases, with 11 bases lying between them. In DNA, the CDR3 is TGTGCCAGCAGCGTAGCTCTAGCTGGGTACGAGCAGTACTTC. Protein sequence: CASSVALAGYEQYF. The full variable domain, completed using reference TRBV9 and TRBJ2-7, is DSGVTQTPKHLITATGQRVTLRCSPRSGDLSVYWYQQSLDQGLQFLIQYYNGEERAKGNILERFSAQQFPDLHSELNLSSLELGDSALYFCASSVALAGYEQYFGPGTRLTVT.

The chain has TRBV7-3 and TRBJ1-3; D may be TRBD1 (5 bases). Looked up from germline, CDR1 is SGHTA and CDR2 is FQGTGA. V lost 5 bases and J lost 4, with 15 bases in between. The CDR3 has 15 amino acids. The CDR3 DNA sequence: TGTGCCAGCAGCCCCGGGGGGTCGAGAGGAAACACCATATATTTT. This gives the protein CASSPGGSRGNTIYF.

The rearrangement links TRBV14 to TRBJ2-7; D gene ambiguous. The germline CDR1 and CDR2 sequences are SGHDN and FVKESK. This CDR3 contains 13 residues. The V and J ends lost 0 bases and 4 bases respectively, with 7 bases between them. CDR3 in DNA: TGTGCCAGCAGCCAAGATCTTCGGTACGAGCAGTACTTC. It translates to CASSQDLRYEQYF.

The chain recombines TRBV28 with TRBJ2-7; 8 positions agree with TRBD1. The CDR3 is 13 amino acids. Germline-derived CDR1 and CDR2 are MDHEN and SYDVKM. The V gene end was trimmed by 6 bases and the J gene end by 6 bases; junction bases not matched to a gene: 7. The CDR3 DNA is TGTGCCAGCAGGAGACAGGGGTCGGGCGAGCAGTACTTC. This codes for CASRRQGSGEQYF.

The CDR3 DNA is TGTGCCAGCAGCCAAGTGAGAGTCACCGGGGAGCTGTTTTTT. This gives the protein CASSQVRVTGELFF. The chain has TRBV14 and TRBJ2-2; D is ambiguous. CDR3 length: 14 amino acids. Trimming cost V 1 base and J 4 bases, with 7 bases left between them. Germline V CDR1 and CDR2: SGHDN, FVKESK. Full variable domain (missing parts from reference TRBV14 and TRBJ2-2): EAGVTQFPSHSVIEKGQTVTLRCDPISGHDNLYWYRRVMGKEIKFLLHFVKESKQDESGMPNNRFLAERTGGTYSTLKVQPAELEDSGVYFCASSQVRVTGELFFGEGSRLTVL.

This sequence joins TRBV2 and TRBJ2-1, with TRBD2 identical over 9 bases. The CDR3 loop spans 13 amino acids. The germline V gene has CDR1 SNHLY and CDR2 FYNNEI. V dropped 8 bases and J dropped 6; count of bases not matched to a gene: 5. CDR3 coding DNA: TGTGCCAGCTCCTTAGCGGGAGTCAATGAGCAGTTCTTC. Translation gives CASSLAGVNEQFF.

The chain is built from TRBV14 and TRBJ1-6; the D gene is possibly TRBD1 (5 bases). The V gene lost 0 bases and the J gene lost 2 bases, with 11 bases spanning the gap. The CDR3 totals 17 residues. Germline CDR1 SGHDN, CDR2 FVKESK. The CDR3 loop is CASSQEGRGTYNSPLHF. The CDR3 coding sequence is TGTGCCAGCAGCCAAGAAGGGAGGGGAACCTATAATTCACCCCTCCACTTT.

V usage is TRBV14 and J usage is TRBJ2-7, with 7 positions matching TRBD2. From germline, CDR1 is SGHDN and CDR2 FVKESK. This CDR3 contains 18 residues. J lost 0 bases, V lost 4 bases, and 15 bases had no gene match. CDR3 nucleotides: TGTGCCAGCAGCCCGTCGAGTCGGGCTAGCGGCTCCTCCTACGAGCAGTACTTC. Its translation is CASSPSSRASGSSYEQYF.

The chain has TRBV28 and TRBJ2-1; D gene ambiguous. Germline assignment: CDR1 MDHEN and CDR2 SYDVKM. Trimming pared 8 bases from V and 0 bases from J, leaving 5 bases between. The CDR3 covers 12 residues. The CDR3 sequence is CASASSYNEQFF. The CDR3 nucleotides read TGTGCCAGCGCTAGCTCCTACAATGAGCAGTTCTTC.

The genes are TRBV7-8 and TRBJ1-1, with 9 bases aligning to TRBD1. The trim removed 6 bases at V and 5 bases at J, leaving 10 bases unmatched. CDR1 and CDR2 (germline): SGHVS, FQNEAQ. The CDR3 covers 15 residues. CDR3 in amino acids: CASSKGQGMLTEAFF. The DNA for the CDR3 is TGTGCCAGCAGTAAGGGACAGGGAATGTTGACTGAAGCTTTCTTT. The full variable domain, completed using reference TRBV7-8 and TRBJ1-1, is GAGVSQSPRYKVAKRGQDVALRCDPISGHVSLFWYQQALGQGPEFLTYFQNEAQLDKSGLPSDRFFAERPEGSVSTLKIQRTQQEDSAVYLCASSKGQGMLTEAFFGQGTRLTVV.

The gene calls are TRBV28 and TRBJ2-2; 8 bases map to TRBD2. The V gene end was trimmed by 9 bases and the J gene end by 4 bases; junction bases not matched to a gene: 4. The CDR3 runs to 13 residues. Germline CDR1 and CDR2: MDHEN and SYDVKM. The CDR3 reads CARRGGITGELFF. The DNA for the CDR3 is TGTGCCAGACGCGGGGGGATCACCGGGGAGCTGTTTTTT.

The rearrangement joins TRBV9 to TRBJ1-2, with 7 bases fitting TRBD1. Trimming cost V 3 bases and J 4 bases; bases outside gene matches: 6. CDR1 is SGDLS and CDR2 is YYNGEE in the germline V gene. The CDR3 loop spans 14 amino acids. The chain's CDR3 is CASSARDSLYGYTF. For the CDR3, the DNA is TGTGCCAGCAGCGCCCGGGACAGTCTCTATGGCTACACCTTC.

This clone was counted ten times or more. CDR3 nucleotide sequence: TGTGCCAGCAGCCAAGAGGGCGCAGGGAACACCGGGGAGCTGTTTTTT. Its translation: CASSQEGAGNTGELFF. The V call is TRBV3-1 (or the pseudogene TRBV3-2), the J call TRBJ2-2; D is undetermined. The V gene lost 0 bases and the J gene lost 1 base, with 9 bases spanning the gap. The V gene's germline CDR1 is LGHDT and CDR2 YNNKEL (reference sequence). The CDR3 has 16 amino acids.

V usage is TRBV5-4 and J usage is TRBJ2-6, with D possibly matching TRBD1 (5 bases). The CDR3 is 17 residues long. The V and J ends lost 2 bases and 0 bases respectively, with 12 bases between them. CDR1 SGHNT and CDR2 YYREEE come from the germline V gene (reference sequence). The CDR3 nucleotides read TGTGCCAGCAGCTTAGTCCAGGGTAGCTCTGGGGCCAACGTCCTGACTTTC. It specifies CASSLVQGSSGANVLTF.